The 20 T cell receptor beta chains reported below all come from one sample, sequenced in a study of cytomegalovirus exposure and HLA in healthy donors. Use of 60 Vbeta and 13 Jbeta primers characterized the PCR. The method was immunoSEQ multiplex PCR; TCRdb's version includes in-frame clones alone and lacks a portion of them. The data show roughly 140,000 clones, with approximately 79% seen just once and under 8% held by the top ten. The sequenced sample was PBMCs. The receptors come from a middle-aged man in good health and CMV-seropositive.

This clone was counted only a few times. This chain joins TRBV5-1 and TRBJ2-7; tentative D call: TRBD1 (6 bases). Trimming cost V 0 bases and J 7 bases, with 23 bases left between them. Germline V lookup: CDR1 SGHRS, CDR2 YFSETQ. The CDR3 spans 17 residues. CDR3 DNA: TGCGCCAGCAGCTTGGGCGCCGAACAGGGTTGGGGCGCAGAGCAGTACTTC. Residues: CASSLGAEQGWGAEQYF.

The chain has TRBV4-1 and TRBJ1-3, with D possibly matching TRBD1 (6 bases). This CDR3 is built from 16 residues. Germline values: CDR1 MGHRA, CDR2 YSYEKL. V lost 5 bases and J lost 2, with 16 bases in between. The CDR3 region is CASSSPGHPTGNTIYF. The CDR3 nucleotides are TGCGCCAGCAGCTCTCCGGGACACCCAACTGGAAACACCATATATTTT.

This clone is a singleton in its sample. The genes are TRBV14 and TRBJ2-1; 7 positions agree with TRBD2. With 6 bases clipped from V and 1 base from J, the junction kept 9 bases outside the gene matches. The CDR3 totals 16 residues. Germline-derived CDR1 and CDR2 are SGHDN and FVKESK. As DNA, the CDR3 is TGTGCCAGCAGTCATCGTGGAGCGGGATCCTACAATGAGCAGTTCTTC. This codes for CASSHRGAGSYNEQFF.

The V call is TRBV6-5, the J call TRBJ2-7, with TRBD2 matching 7 bases. CDR3 length: 15 residues. Germline CDR1 is MNHEY and CDR2 is SVGAGI. The V segment lost 4 bases and the J segment 0 bases; nucleotides outside the gene matches: 6. This CDR3 is CASSSGLAASYEQYF. DNA of the CDR3: TGTGCCAGCAGTTCGGGTCTAGCGGCCTCCTACGAGCAGTACTTC.

This clone was observed a single time. The chain has TRBV28 and TRBJ1-4; D is uncertain. Germline CDR1 is MDHEN and CDR2 is SYDVKM. V lost 5 bases and J 12 bases, leaving 16 bases between the germline ends. CDR3 length: 13 amino acids. DNA of the CDR3: TGTGCCAGCAGTCCCATCAACGGGTGGGAACTGTTTTTT. Its protein product is CASSPINGWELFF. Full variable domain (remainder filled in from reference TRBV28 and TRBJ1-4): DVKVTQSSRYLVKRTGEKVFLECVQDMDHENMFWYRQDPGLGLRLIYFSYDVKMKEKGDIPEGYSVSREKKERFSLILESASTNQTSMYLCASSPINGWELFFGSGTQLSVL.

This clone was counted a single time. This sequence joins TRBV27 and TRBJ2-1; 7 positions agree with TRBD2. The V gene end was trimmed by 2 bases and the J gene end by 5 bases; junction bases not matched to a gene: 12. Per germline, CDR1 MNHEY and CDR2 SMNVEV (reference sequence). The CDR3 is 17 amino acids. The CDR3 is CASSLSPGLEFHNEQFF. CDR3 sequence (DNA): TGTGCCAGCAGTTTAAGTCCCGGACTAGAGTTCCACAATGAGCAGTTCTTC.

The chain joins TRBV4-1 to TRBJ2-6; D unresolved. V lost 4 bases, J lost 0 bases, and 4 bases lay in between. The CDR3 consists of 14 residues. The germline V gene has CDR1 MGHRA and CDR2 YSYEKL. CDR3 bases: TGCGCCAGCAGCCGCGCCTCTGGGGCCAACGTCCTGACTTTC. It specifies CASSRASGANVLTF.

The chain uses TRBV5-1 and TRBJ2-5, with D perhaps TRBD1 (6 bases). The CDR3 sequence is 14 residues long. CDR1 and CDR2 (germline): SGHRS, YFSETQ. Trimming removed 6 bases at V and 0 bases at J, with 12 bases between. The CDR3 region has the DNA TGCGCCAGCACCGAAACAGGGAACCAAGAGACCCAGTACTTC. Translation: CASTETGNQETQYF.

CDR3 region: CASSAGTARFRNEQYF. CDR3 in DNA: TGTGCCAGCAGTGCCGGGACAGCCCGCTTTCGGAACGAGCAGTACTTC. This chain joins TRBV6-1 and TRBJ2-7; 7 bases agree with TRBD1. V shed 4 bases and J 5 bases; nucleotides not matched to a gene: 14. This CDR3 spans 16 amino acids. Looked up from germline, CDR1 is MNHNS and CDR2 is SASEGT.

This clone was found once. This chain joins TRBV29-1 and TRBJ2-7, with 11 bases identical to TRBD2. The CDR3 is 14 residues long. After removal of 7 bases from V and 1 base from J, the junction contained 6 bases not matched to a gene. Per the germline V gene, CDR1 is SQVTM and CDR2 is ANQGSEA. The CDR3 bases are TGCAGCGCCCGGACTAGCGGGTCTTCCTACGAGCAGTACTTC. It specifies CSARTSGSSYEQYF.

This chain connects TRBV6-5 to TRBJ1-2, with D perhaps TRBD1 (5 bases). The CDR3 is made up of 10 amino acids. V dropped 9 bases and J dropped 7 bases, with 9 bases sitting between them. Per germline, CDR1 MNHEY and CDR2 SVGAGI. The CDR3 DNA reads TGTGCCAGTCCAGGGTCTGGCTACACCTTC. Translated, it gives CASPGSGYTF.

The genes are TRBV6-5 and TRBJ2-5; no clear D. Germline CDR1 reads MNHEY; CDR2 reads SVGAGI. The V end lost 5 bases, the J end lost 0 bases, and 4 bases lay between the germline ends. The CDR3 consists of 12 residues. The CDR3 sequence: CASSLYQETQYF. CDR3 DNA: TGTGCCAGCAGTCTGTACCAAGAGACCCAGTACTTC.

The V call is TRBV19, the J call TRBJ2-1; D possibly corresponds to TRBD1 (6 bases). This CDR3 has 15 amino acids. Deletions cut 4 bases from V and 8 bases from J, with 18 bases between. Germline assignment: CDR1 LNHDA and CDR2 SQIVND (reference sequence). CDR3: CASSTSATGFDEQFF. As DNA, the CDR3 is TGTGCCAGTAGTACTTCCGCAACAGGGTTCGATGAGCAGTTCTTC.

The J gene is TRBJ1-2, the V gene TRBV5-1; D not resolved. V was shortened by 1 base and J by 0 bases, with 4 bases between the two germline ends. Germline loops: CDR1 SGHRS, CDR2 YFSETQ. The CDR3 is 13 amino acids. The CDR3 spells CASSLRANYGYTF. DNA of the CDR3: TGCGCCAGCAGCTTGCGTGCTAACTATGGCTACACCTTC.

This sequence joins TRBV6-5 and TRBJ1-6; D ambiguous. Trimming stripped 8 bases from V and 5 bases from J, with 13 bases between. The CDR3 length is 14 residues. Germline loops: CDR1 MNHEY, CDR2 SVGAGI. The CDR3 DNA reads as TGTGCCAGCGGCCTCGATCCCCATAATTCACCCCTCCACTTT. Translated, it gives CASGLDPHNSPLHF.

The chain uses TRBV5-1 and TRBJ2-2; 9 bases are a match to TRBD1. Germline CDR1 SGHRS, CDR2 YFSETQ. V lost 7 bases and J lost 1; bases outside the gene matches: 5. The CDR3 is made up of 15 amino acids. CDR3 DNA: TGCGCCAGCGGATCGGGACAGGGGAACACCGGGGAGCTGTTTTTT. Translated, it gives CASGSGQGNTGELFF.

V usage is TRBV10-1 and J usage is TRBJ2-5; possible D gene TRBD1, 7 bases. The CDR3 is made up of 14 amino acids. V was shortened by 5 bases and J by 1 base, with 11 bases between the two germline ends. CDR1 is WNHNN and CDR2 is SYGVQD in the germline V gene (reference sequence). CDR3 coding DNA: TGCGCCAGCAGTCGGAGGGGGCCCCAAGAGACCCAGTACTTC. It yields the protein CASSRRGPQETQYF.

V usage is TRBV28 and J usage is TRBJ1-2; 7 bases fit TRBD1. This CDR3 has 14 residues. Unmatched junction bases numbered 5, after V lost 3 bases and J lost 4 bases. Germline values: CDR1 MDHEN, CDR2 SYDVKM. DNA of the CDR3: TGTGCCAGCAGTTTCCCGACAGGGCCCTATGGCTACACCTTC. Translating gives CASSFPTGPYGYTF.

The V and J genes are TRBV28 and TRBJ2-5, with 13 positions matching TRBD2. The germline V gene has CDR1 MDHEN and CDR2 SYDVKM. This CDR3 is 16 amino acids long. Losses at the gene ends were 6 bases for V and 5 bases for J; bases not matched to a gene: 9. The CDR3 nucleotides read TGTGCCAGCAGGGGGACCGGACTAGCGGGAGCGGAGACCCAGTACTTC. This encodes CASRGTGLAGAETQYF.

This chain uses TRBV7-2 with TRBJ2-7, with 9 bases identical to TRBD2. CDR3 length: 15 amino acids. V dropped 5 bases and J dropped 4; count of bases not matched to a gene: 9. Germline-derived CDR1 and CDR2 are SGHTA and FQGNSA. The CDR3 spells CASSHGGSGRYEQYF. The CDR3 DNA sequence: TGTGCCAGCAGCCACGGAGGGAGCGGGAGGTACGAGCAGTACTTC. Supplemented by reference TRBV7-2 and TRBJ2-7, the full variable domain reads GAGVSQSPSNKVTEKGKDVELRCDPISGHTALYWYRQSLGQGLEFLIYFQGNSAPDKSGLPSDRFSAERTGGSVSTLTIQRTQQEDSAVYLCASSHGGSGRYEQYFGPGTRLTVT.